The entry that follows covers one T cell receptor (beta chain) sequence. Germline V CDR1 and CDR2: SGHVS, FNYEAQ. CDR3 length: 18 amino acids. After removal of 5 bases from V and 2 bases from J, the junction contained 15 bases not matched to a gene. TCRdb's copy holds only in-frame clones and misses some; the assay was immunoSEQ multiplex PCR. Of about 40,000 clones listed, 90% to 95% are singletons. These data are taken from a study of T cell changes during pregnancy in multiple sclerosis. The genes are TRBV7-6 and TRBJ2-5; 9 bases match TRBD2. This sample comprised CD8+ T cells from peripheral blood mononuclear cells, obtained before pregnancy. This TCR came from a female donor with multiple sclerosis, enrolled in a pregnancy study. CDR3 residues: CASSPAVSGSTPQETQYF. The CDR3 nucleotides read TGTGCCAGCAGCCCGGCCGTTAGCGGGAGTACCCCACAAGAGACCCAGTACTTC.